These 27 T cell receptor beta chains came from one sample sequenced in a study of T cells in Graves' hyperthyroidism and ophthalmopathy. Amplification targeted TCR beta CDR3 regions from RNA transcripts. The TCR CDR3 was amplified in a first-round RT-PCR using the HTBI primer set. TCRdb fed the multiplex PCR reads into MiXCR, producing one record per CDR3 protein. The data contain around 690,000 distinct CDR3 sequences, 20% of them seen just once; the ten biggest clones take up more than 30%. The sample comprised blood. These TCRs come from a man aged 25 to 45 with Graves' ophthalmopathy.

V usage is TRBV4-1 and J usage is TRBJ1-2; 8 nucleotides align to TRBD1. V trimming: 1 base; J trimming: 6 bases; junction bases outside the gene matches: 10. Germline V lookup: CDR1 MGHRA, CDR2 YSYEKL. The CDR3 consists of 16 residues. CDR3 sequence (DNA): TGCGCCAGCAGCCAAGGACCGGACAGGGCATCGAATGGCTACACCTTC. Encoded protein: CASSQGPDRASNGYTF.

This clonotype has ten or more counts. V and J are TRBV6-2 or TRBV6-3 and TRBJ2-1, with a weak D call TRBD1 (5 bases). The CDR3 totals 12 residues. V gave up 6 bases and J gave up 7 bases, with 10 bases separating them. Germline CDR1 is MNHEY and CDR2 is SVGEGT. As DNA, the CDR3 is TGTGCCAGCAGCCCCCAGGGAAATGAGCAGTTCTTC. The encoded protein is CASSPQGNEQFF.

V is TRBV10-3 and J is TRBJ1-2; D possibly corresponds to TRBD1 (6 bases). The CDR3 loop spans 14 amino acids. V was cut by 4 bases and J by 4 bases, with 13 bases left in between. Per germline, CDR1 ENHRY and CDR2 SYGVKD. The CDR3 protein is CAISGEGGFYGYTF. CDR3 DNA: TGTGCCATCAGTGGAGAGGGGGGCTTCTATGGCTACACCTTC.

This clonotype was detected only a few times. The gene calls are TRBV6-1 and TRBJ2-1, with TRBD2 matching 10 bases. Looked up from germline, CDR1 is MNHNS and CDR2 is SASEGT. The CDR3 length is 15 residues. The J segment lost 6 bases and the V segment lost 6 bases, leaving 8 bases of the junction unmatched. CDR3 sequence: CASRIRPSGSNEQFF. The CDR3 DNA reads TGTGCCAGCAGAATCCGCCCTAGCGGGAGCAATGAGCAGTTCTTC.

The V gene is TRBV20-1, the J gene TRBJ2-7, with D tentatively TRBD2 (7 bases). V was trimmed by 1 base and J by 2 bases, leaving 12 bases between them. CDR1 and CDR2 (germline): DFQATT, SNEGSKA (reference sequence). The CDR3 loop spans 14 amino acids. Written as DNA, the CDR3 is TGCAGTGCTAGAGGGCTGGGGGGGCCCTACGAGCAGTACTTC. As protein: CSARGLGGPYEQYF.

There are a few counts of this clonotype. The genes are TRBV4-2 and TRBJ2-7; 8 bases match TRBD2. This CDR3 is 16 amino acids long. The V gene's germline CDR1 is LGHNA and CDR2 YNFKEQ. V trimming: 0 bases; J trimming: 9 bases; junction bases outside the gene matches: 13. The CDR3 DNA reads TGTGCCAGCAGCCAAGATTCGGCGGGAGTTCGGGGGGGGCAGTACTTC. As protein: CASSQDSAGVRGGQYF.

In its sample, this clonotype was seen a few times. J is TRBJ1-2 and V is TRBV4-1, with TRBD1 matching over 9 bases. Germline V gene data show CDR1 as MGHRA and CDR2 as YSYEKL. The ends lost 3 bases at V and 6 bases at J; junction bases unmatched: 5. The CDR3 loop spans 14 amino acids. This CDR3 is CASSHPGTGNGYTF. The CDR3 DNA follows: TGCGCCAGCAGCCACCCCGGGACAGGGAATGGCTACACCTTC.

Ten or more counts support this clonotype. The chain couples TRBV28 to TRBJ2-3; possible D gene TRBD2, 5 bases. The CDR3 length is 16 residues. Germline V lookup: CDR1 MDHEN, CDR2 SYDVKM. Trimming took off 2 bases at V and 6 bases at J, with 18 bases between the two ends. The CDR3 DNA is TGTGCCAGCAGTTTAATGAGGGAGTGGGTTTCGGATACGCAGTATTTT. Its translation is CASSLMREWVSDTQYF. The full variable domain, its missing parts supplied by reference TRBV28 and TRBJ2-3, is DVKVTQSSRYLVKRTGEKVFLECVQDMDHENMFWYRQDPGLGLRLIYFSYDVKMKEKGDIPEGYSVSREKKERFSLILESASTNQTSMYLCASSLMREWVSDTQYFGPGTRLTVL.

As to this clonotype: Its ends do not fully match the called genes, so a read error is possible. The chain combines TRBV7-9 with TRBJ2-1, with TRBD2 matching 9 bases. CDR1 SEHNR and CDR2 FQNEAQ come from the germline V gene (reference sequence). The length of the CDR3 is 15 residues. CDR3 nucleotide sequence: TGTGCCAGCAGCTTAGGGCTAGCGGGGTGGAATGAGCATTTCTTC. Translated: CASSLGLAGWNEHFF. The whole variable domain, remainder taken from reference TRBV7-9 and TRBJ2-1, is DTGVSQNPRHKITKRGQNVTFRCDPISEHNRLYWYRQTLGQGPEFLTYFQNEAQLEKSRLLSDRFSAERPKGSFSTLEIQRTEQGDSAMYLCASSLGLAGWNEHFFGPGTRLTVL.

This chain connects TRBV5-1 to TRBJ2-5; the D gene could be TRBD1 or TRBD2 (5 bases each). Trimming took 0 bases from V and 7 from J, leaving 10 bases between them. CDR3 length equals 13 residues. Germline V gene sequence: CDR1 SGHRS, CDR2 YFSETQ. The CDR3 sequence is CASSLGEGTTQYF. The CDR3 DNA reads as TGCGCCAGCAGCTTGGGTGAAGGGACGACCCAGTACTTC.

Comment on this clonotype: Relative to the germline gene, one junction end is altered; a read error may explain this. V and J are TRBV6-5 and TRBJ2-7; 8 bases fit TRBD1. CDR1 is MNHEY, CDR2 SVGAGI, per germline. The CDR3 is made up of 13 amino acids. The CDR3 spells CASSFGTGYEQCF. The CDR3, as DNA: TGTGCCAGCAGTTTCGGGACAGGCTACGAGCAGTGCTTC.

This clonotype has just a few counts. DNA of the CDR3: TGTGCCAGCAGCTTAATGGCTAGCGGGAGTGGCACCGGGGAGCTGTTTTTT. Protein: CASSLMASGSGTGELFF. This chain links TRBV11-2 with TRBJ2-2, with TRBD2 matching over 10 bases. The CDR3 is 17 residues long. V trimming: 2 bases; J trimming: 4 bases; junction bases outside the gene matches: 7. The germline gives CDR1 SGHAT, CDR2 FQNNGV.

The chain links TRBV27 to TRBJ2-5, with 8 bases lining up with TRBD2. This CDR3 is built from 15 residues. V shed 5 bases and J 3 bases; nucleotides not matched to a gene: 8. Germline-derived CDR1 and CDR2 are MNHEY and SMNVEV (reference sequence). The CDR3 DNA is TGTGCCAGCAGTCCCGGATGGACTAGCAAAGAGACCCAGTACTTC. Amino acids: CASSPGWTSKETQYF.

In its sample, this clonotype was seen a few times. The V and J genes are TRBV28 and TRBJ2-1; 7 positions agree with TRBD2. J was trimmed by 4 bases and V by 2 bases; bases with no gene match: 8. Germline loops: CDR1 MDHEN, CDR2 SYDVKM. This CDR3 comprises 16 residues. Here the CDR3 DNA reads TGTGCCAGCAGTTTACCATGGGGAGCGGGATACAATGAGCAGTTCTTC. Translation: CASSLPWGAGYNEQFF.

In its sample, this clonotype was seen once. CDR3 protein: CSANSGDSYNEQFF. CDR3 nucleotides: TGCAGTGCTAATAGCGGGGACTCCTACAATGAGCAGTTCTTC. The V gene is TRBV20-1, the J gene TRBJ2-1, with 8 bases that match TRBD2. The CDR3 contains 14 residues. V shed 4 bases and J 0 bases; nucleotides not matched to a gene: 2. Germline lookup yields CDR1 DFQATT and CDR2 SNEGSKA (reference sequence).

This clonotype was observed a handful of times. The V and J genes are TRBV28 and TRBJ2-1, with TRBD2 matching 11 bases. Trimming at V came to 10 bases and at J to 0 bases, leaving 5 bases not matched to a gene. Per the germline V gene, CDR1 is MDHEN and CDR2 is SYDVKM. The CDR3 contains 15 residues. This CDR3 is CATYSGRDSYNEQFF. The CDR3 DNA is TGTGCCACCTATAGCGGGAGGGACTCCTACAATGAGCAGTTCTTC.

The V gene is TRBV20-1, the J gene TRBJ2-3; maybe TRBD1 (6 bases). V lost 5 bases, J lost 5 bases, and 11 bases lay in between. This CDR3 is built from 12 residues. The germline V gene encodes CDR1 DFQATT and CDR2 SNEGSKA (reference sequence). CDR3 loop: CSAPRGRDTQYF. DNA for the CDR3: TGCAGTGCTCCAAGGGGGAGAGATACGCAGTATTTT.

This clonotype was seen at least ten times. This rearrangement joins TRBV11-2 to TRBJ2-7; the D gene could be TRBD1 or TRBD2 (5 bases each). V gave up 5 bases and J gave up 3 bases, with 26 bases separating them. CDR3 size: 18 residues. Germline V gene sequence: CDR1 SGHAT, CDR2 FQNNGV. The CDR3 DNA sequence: TGTGCCAGCAGCCCCACGAATCGGCTCCGGGGCCAGTTCTACGAGCAGTACTTC. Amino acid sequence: CASSPTNRLRGQFYEQYF.

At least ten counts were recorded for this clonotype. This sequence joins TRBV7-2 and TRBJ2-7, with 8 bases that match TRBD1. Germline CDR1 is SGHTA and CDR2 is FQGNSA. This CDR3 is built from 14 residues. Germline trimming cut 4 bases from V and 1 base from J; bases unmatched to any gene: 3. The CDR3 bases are TGTGCCAGCAGCTGGGGACAGGTATCCTACGAGCAGTACTTC. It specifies CASSWGQVSYEQYF.

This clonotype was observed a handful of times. DNA for the CDR3: TGTGCCAGCTCACCGAGTACAGGGGTCGGCAAAAACATTCAGTACTTC. The encoded protein is CASSPSTGVGKNIQYF. V is TRBV18 and J is TRBJ2-4, with 7 bases that match TRBD1. The germline V gene encodes CDR1 KGHSH and CDR2 LQKENI. After removal of 3 bases from V and 3 bases from J, the junction contained 8 bases not matched to a gene. This CDR3 is 16 amino acids long.

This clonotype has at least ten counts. DNA of the CDR3: TGTGCCACCAGTGAGAGCGGGAGTAGTGCCGGGGAGCTGTTTTTT. Protein product: CATSESGSSAGELFF. The genes are TRBV24-1 and TRBJ2-2; 8 bases are a match to TRBD2. Germline CDR1 and CDR2: KGHDR and SFDVKD. This CDR3 comprises 15 residues. The V segment lost 4 bases and the J segment 6 bases; nucleotides outside the gene matches: 6.

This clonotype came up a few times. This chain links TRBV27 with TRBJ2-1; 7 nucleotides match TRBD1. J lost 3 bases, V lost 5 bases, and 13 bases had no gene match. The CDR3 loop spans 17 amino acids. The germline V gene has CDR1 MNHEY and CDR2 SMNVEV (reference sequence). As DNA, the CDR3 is TGTGCCAGCAGTCCGACTCCCGGGACAGTTGACTACAATGAGCAGTTCTTC. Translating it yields CASSPTPGTVDYNEQFF.

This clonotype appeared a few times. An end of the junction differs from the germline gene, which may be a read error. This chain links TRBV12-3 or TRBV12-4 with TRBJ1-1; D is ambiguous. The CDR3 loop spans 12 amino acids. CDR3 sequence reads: CASSSVGVEASF. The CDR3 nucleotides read TGTGCCAGCAGCTCGGTAGGCGTTGAAGCTTCCTTT.

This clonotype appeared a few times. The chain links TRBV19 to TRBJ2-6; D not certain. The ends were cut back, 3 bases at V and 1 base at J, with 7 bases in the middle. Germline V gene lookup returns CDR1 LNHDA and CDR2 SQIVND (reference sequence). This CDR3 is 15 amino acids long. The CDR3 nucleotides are TGTGCCAGTAGTATCGGTATGTCTGGGGCCAACGTCCTGACTTTC. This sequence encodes CASSIGMSGANVLTF.

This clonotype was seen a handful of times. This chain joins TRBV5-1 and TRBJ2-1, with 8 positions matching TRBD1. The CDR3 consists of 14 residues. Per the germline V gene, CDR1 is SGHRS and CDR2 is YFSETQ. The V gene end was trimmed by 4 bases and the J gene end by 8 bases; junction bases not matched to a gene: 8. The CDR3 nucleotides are TGCGCCAGCAGCCGCTGGACAGGGTCCGATGAGCAGTTCTTC. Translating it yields CASSRWTGSDEQFF.

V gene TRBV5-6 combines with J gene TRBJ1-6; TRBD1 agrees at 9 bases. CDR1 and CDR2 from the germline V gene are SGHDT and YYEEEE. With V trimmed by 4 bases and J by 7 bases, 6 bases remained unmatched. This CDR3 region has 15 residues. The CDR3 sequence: CASSLGTGQNSPLHF. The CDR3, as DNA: TGTGCCAGCAGCCTGGGGACAGGGCAAAATTCACCCCTCCACTTT.

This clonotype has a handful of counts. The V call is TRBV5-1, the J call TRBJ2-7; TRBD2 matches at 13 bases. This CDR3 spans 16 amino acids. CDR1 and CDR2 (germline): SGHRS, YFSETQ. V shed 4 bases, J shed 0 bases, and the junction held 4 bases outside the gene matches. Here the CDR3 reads CASSQRTSGSSYEQYF. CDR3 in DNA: TGCGCCAGCAGCCAAAGGACTAGCGGGAGCTCCTACGAGCAGTACTTC.